These T cell receptor beta chains were read from a single sample in a study of blood T cell repertoires in COVID-19. The table came from immunoSEQ multiplex PCR; TCRdb's copy has only in-frame clones and leaves some out. The sample consists of over 200,000 clones, 80% of them appearing once. What was sequenced was peripheral blood. These receptors were collected from a human donor in a cohort sampled during active COVID-19. Both conserved end residues are part of each CDR3. A D gene is named only where the DNA matches it firmly. Size values are once, few and many counts, or a class for expanded clones, and some rows have none.

V gene	J gene	clone size	D gene	CDR3 length	CDR3 protein	CDR3 DNA
TRBV2	TRBJ1-5	few	.	13	CASREYSNQPQHF	TGTGCCAGCAGGGAATATAGCAATCAGCCCCAGCATTTT
TRBV4-3	TRBJ1-4	.	TRBD1	15	CASSPLTGNNEKLFF	TGCGCCAGCAGCCCCCTGACAGGGAATAATGAAAAACTGTTTTTT
TRBV7-3	TRBJ1-1	.	.	15	CASSPLQLMNTEAFF	TGTGCCAGCAGCCCGTTACAGCTGATGAACACTGAAGCTTTCTTT
TRBV28	TRBJ2-2	.	TRBD2	15	CASSGLAGGPGELFF	TGTGCCAGCAGTGGACTAGCGGGAGGGCCCGGGGAGCTGTTTTTT
TRBV5-6	TRBJ2-7	.	TRBD1	14	CASTIQGVTYEQYF	TGTGCCAGCACCATACAGGGGGTCACCTACGAGCAGTACTTC
TRBV7-2	TRBJ1-5	.	.	16	CASSPQGQRGNQPQHF	TGTGCCAGCAGCCCCCAGGGTCAAAGGGGGAATCAGCCCCAGCATTTT
TRBV7-9	TRBJ1-4	.	.	12	CASSLGPVKLFF	TGTGCCAGCAGCTTAGGTCCGGTGAAACTGTTTTTT
TRBV7-9	TRBJ1-2	.	TRBD1	14	CASSENRGNYGYTF	TGTGCCAGCAGCGAAAACAGGGGGAACTATGGCTACACCTTC
TRBV19	TRBJ2-7	few	TRBD1	14	CASSARDSSYEQYF	TGTGCCAGTAGTGCCCGGGACAGCTCCTACGAGCAGTACTTC
TRBV5-1	TRBJ1-2	once	TRBD1	18	CASSPVVPGQWTFYGYTF	TGCGCCAGCAGCCCGGTCGTCCCGGGACAGTGGACCTTCTATGGCTACACCTTC
TRBV7-9	TRBJ2-3	.	TRBD2	16	CASSLLAGGTSDTQYF	TGTGCCAGCAGTCTTCTAGCGGGAGGGACCTCAGATACGCAGTATTTT
TRBV6-5	TRBJ2-1	.	TRBD2	15	CASTPSTSANNEQFF	TGTGCCAGCACCCCCTCGACTAGCGCCAACAATGAGCAGTTCTTC
TRBV19	TRBJ2-7	.	TRBD1	13	CAILRTGSYEQYF	TGTGCCATCCTGCGGACAGGGAGCTACGAGCAGTACTTC
TRBV7-9	TRBJ2-7	once	TRBD2	14	CASSLGGSRHEQYF	TGTGCCAGCAGCTTAGGCGGGAGCCGGCACGAGCAGTACTTC
TRBV7-9	TRBJ2-5	once	TRBD2	16	CASSLGLAARQETQYF	TGTGCCAGCAGCCTCGGACTAGCGGCCAGGCAAGAGACCCAGTACTTC
TRBV27	TRBJ2-3	few	.	14	CASSFRDPTDTQYF	TGTGCCAGCAGTTTCCGGGATCCGACAGATACGCAGTATTTT
TRBV19	TRBJ1-5	.	.	13	CASSIQADQPQHF	TGTGCCAGTAGTATCCAGGCCGATCAGCCCCAGCATTTT
TRBV30	TRBJ2-2	.	.	16	CACGVSPDSNTGELFF	TGTGCCTGCGGGGTAAGCCCCGACTCGAACACCGGGGAGCTGTTTTTT
TRBV9	TRBJ1-2	few	.	16	CASSLGGSPANYGYTF	TGTGCCAGCAGCCTAGGAGGTTCTCCCGCTAACTATGGCTACACCTTC
TRBV7-8	TRBJ1-4	.	TRBD1	16	CASKTNRGRTNEKLFF	TGTGCCAGCAAAACCAACAGGGGGCGAACTAATGAAAAACTGTTTTTT
TRBV18	TRBJ1-1	.	.	11	CASSPGDEAFF	TGTGCCAGCTCACCCGGGGATGAAGCTTTCTTT
TRBV27	TRBJ2-1	.	TRBD2	16	CASSAPTSGRGNEQFF	TGTGCCAGCAGCGCACCGACTAGCGGGAGAGGTAATGAGCAGTTCTTC
TRBV4-3	TRBJ2-7	.	TRBD1	17	CASSQDVGTGDPYEQYF	TGCGCCAGCAGCCAAGATGTCGGGACAGGGGACCCCTACGAGCAGTACTTC
TRBV9	TRBJ2-7	.	TRBD2	16	CASSAPPGTSIYEQYF	TGTGCCAGCAGCGCCCCCCCCGGGACTAGTATTTACGAGCAGTACTTC
TRBV7-9	TRBJ1-6	once	.	17	CASSLAWGGADNSPLHF	TGTGCCAGCAGCCTAGCCTGGGGAGGGGCCGATAATTCACCCCTCCACTTT
TRBV4-3	TRBJ1-1	.	.	15	CASSQVWTTNTEAFF	TGCGCCAGCAGCCAAGTGTGGACAACGAACACTGAAGCTTTCTTT
TRBV20-1	TRBJ1-2	.	.	11	CSASRNYGYTF	TGCAGTGCTAGCAGAAACTATGGCTACACCTTC
TRBV7-3	TRBJ2-1	.	TRBD2	16	CASSLGGTSGYNEQFF	TGTGCCAGCAGCTTAGGGGGGACTAGCGGCTACAATGAGCAGTTCTTC
TRBV14	TRBJ2-2	.	.	14	CASNRFSLAGELFF	TGTGCCAGCAATCGGTTTTCTCTGGCCGGGGAGCTGTTTTTT
TRBV7-6	TRBJ2-7	.	.	15	CASSLGQGISYEQYF	TGTGCCAGCAGCTTAGGCCAGGGTATCTCCTACGAGCAGTACTTC
TRBV29-1	TRBJ2-7	.	.	16	CSVGDEGKVRFYEQYF	TGCAGCGTGGGTGACGAGGGTAAGGTGCGTTTCTACGAGCAGTACTTC
TRBV7-2	TRBJ2-2	.	TRBD1	14	CASSSDRGSGELFF	TGTGCCAGCAGCTCCGACAGGGGGTCTGGGGAGCTGTTTTTT
TRBV6-5	TRBJ2-7	once	TRBD2	13	CASMRREVYEQYF	TGTGCCAGCATGAGGCGGGAGGTCTACGAGCAGTACTTC
TRBV5-6	TRBJ2-5	.	.	14	CASSGIDRLGTQYF	TGTGCCAGCAGCGGTATCGACAGGCTAGGGACCCAGTACTTC
TRBV28	TRBJ1-1	once	.	15	CASSSPLGGNTEAFF	TGTGCCAGCAGTTCCCCTTTAGGGGGGAACACTGAAGCTTTCTTT
TRBV18	TRBJ2-5	.	TRBD1	13	CASSLGQKETQYF	TGTGCCAGCTCACTGGGACAGAAAGAGACCCAGTACTTC
TRBV16	TRBJ2-7	.	TRBD1	13	CASSRTGSYEQYF	TGTGCCAGCAGCCGGACAGGCTCCTACGAGCAGTACTTC